This T cell receptor beta chain was captured by sequencing in a study of blood T cell repertoires in COVID-19. For the study at large: PBMCs, B-cell-depleted T cells, or T cells were the source of the cDNA or gDNA that made up the material.

Generated by immunoSEQ multiplex PCR, the TCRdb table keeps only in-frame clones and is missing some. The sample lists over 90,000 clones, about 80% seen once, with 4% to 5.5% in the top ten. The source of this sequence is a human donor in a cohort sampled during active COVID-19. The sequencing input was peripheral blood.

The CDR3 DNA sequence: TGTGCCAGCAGTTACTCGTGGACAGGGTCCTACGAGCAGTACTTC. Protein product: CASSYSWTGSYEQYF. The V gene is TRBV6-5, the J gene TRBJ2-7; 8 bases match TRBD1. From germline, CDR1 is MNHEY and CDR2 SVGAGI. V lost 0 bases and J lost 1; bases outside the gene matches: 2. CDR3 length: 15 residues.